This T cell receptor beta chain was captured by sequencing in a study of long-term antiretroviral therapy in people with HIV. Until DNA extraction, the samples held between about 0.85-11 million cryopreserved PBMC. The CDR3 contains 15 residues. After removal of 0 bases from V and 5 bases from J, the junction contained 6 bases not matched to a gene. Germline V gene lookup returns CDR1 MNHEY and CDR2 SMNVEV (reference sequence). Survey-level resolution applied to immunoSEQ assay v3.0. The assay was immunoSEQ multiplex PCR, and TCRdb's table has in-frame clones only and misses some. The repertoire holds approximately 33,000 clones, with around 85% as singletons.

The receptor comes from a man between 18 and 29 years old with HIV. The chain combines TRBV27 with TRBJ1-2; 7 bases are a match to TRBD1. Sample: unsorted PBMCs, taken 0.8 years before starting antiretroviral therapy. The CDR3 DNA reads TGTGCCAGCAGTTTATCGGCAGGGGGTCCATATGGCTACACCTTC. It encodes CASSLSAGGPYGYTF.